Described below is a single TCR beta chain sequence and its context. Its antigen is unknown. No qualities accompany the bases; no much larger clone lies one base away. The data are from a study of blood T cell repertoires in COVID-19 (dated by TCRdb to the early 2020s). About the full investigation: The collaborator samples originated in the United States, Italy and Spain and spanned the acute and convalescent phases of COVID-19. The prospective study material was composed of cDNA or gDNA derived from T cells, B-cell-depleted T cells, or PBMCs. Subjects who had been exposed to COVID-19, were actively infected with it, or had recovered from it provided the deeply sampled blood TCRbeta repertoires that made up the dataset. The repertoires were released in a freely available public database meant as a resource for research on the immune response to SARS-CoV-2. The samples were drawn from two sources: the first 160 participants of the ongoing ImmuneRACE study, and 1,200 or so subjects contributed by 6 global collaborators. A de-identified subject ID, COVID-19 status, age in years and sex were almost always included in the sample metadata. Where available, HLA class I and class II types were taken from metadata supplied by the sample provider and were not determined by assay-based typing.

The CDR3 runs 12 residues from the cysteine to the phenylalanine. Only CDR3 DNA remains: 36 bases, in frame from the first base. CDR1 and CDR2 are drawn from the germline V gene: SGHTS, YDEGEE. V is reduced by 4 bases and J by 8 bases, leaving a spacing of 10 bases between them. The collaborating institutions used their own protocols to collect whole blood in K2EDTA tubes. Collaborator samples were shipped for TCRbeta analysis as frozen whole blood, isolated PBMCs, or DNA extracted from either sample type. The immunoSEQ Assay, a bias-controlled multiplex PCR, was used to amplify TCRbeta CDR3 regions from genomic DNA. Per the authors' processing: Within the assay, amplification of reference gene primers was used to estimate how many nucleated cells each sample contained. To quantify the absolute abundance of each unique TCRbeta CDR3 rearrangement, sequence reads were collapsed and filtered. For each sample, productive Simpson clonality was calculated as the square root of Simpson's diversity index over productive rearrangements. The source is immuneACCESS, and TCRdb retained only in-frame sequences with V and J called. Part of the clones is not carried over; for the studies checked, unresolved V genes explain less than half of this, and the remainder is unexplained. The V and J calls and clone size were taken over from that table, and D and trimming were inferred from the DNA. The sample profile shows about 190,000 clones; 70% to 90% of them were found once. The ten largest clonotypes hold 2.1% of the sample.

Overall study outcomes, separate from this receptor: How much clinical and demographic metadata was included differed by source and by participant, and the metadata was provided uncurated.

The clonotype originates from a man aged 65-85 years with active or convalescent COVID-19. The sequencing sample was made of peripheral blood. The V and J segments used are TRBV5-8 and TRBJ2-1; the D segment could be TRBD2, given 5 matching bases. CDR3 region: CASSPERDEQFF. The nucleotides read TGTGCCAGCAGCCCTGAGAGGGATGAGCAGTTCTTC.